This T cell receptor beta chain was recovered during a study of cytomegalovirus exposure and HLA in healthy donors. Deletions cut 3 bases from V and 5 bases from J, with 10 bases between. The CDR3 is made up of 14 amino acids. The germline V gene encodes CDR1 LNHDA and CDR2 SQIVND (reference sequence). The PCR had 60 Vbeta and 13 Jbeta primers. The protocol was immunoSEQ multiplex PCR, while the TCRdb copy is restricted to in-frame clones and leaves out a portion. The profile covers around 170,000 clones, with less than 80% appearing a single time and 0.65% to 0.75% taken by the ten largest. Findings of the study overall: Association of a missense DCLRE1C variant with TCR beta V- and J-gene trimming was reported in a later analysis. Per published accounts, TCR beta sequences correctly predicted the HLA-A and HLA-B alleles of most subjects. Rates of TCR association differed by HLA locus in a later analysis, with DRB1 highest and HLA-C lowest. In a later analysis, HLA-associated TCR beta chains were more clonally expanded than equally common others.

Notes on this clone: Its antigen is unknown.

V and J are TRBV19 and TRBJ1-4; TRBD1 might be the D (5 bases). Specimen: PBMCs. The clonotype originates from a woman in her forties in good health and CMV-seronegative. CDR3 nucleotides: TGTGCCAGTAGTATGGAGCAGGGAAATGAAAAACTGTTTTTT. The encoded protein is CASSMEQGNEKLFF.